This T cell receptor beta chain stems from a study of blood T cell repertoires in COVID-19. The CDR3 is 15 amino acids. Germline CDR1 is SGDLS and CDR2 is YYNGEE. Trimming cost V 4 bases and J 5 bases; bases outside gene matches: 9. This clone was recorded once. Data came from immunoSEQ multiplex PCR; TCRdb stores just in-frame clones and leaves some out. The repertoire holds approximately 72,000 clones, with 86% as singletons. The TCR originated in a woman aged 60-75 years with acute or convalescent COVID-19. The chain carries TRBV9 and TRBJ1-2; 9 bases are a match to TRBD1. Sequenced input: peripheral blood. The CDR3 sequence is CASSSKGQGGYGYTF. CDR3 bases: TGTGCCAGCAGCTCCAAGGGACAGGGAGGTTATGGCTACACCTTC.